This T cell receptor beta chain was documented in a study of beta chain features in type 1 diabetes. General study results and limits: Patients' naive, central memory and Treg TCRB repertoires seemed closer to one another than those of healthy donors. People with Type 1 diabetes carried modestly yet significantly shorter TCRB CDR3s in all four CD4+ subsets. The cDNA sequencing approach could over-represent high-TCR-expressing cells.

One heparinised blood draw, averaging roughly 110 mL, came from each donor. Purity exceeding 95% was reached by all sorted populations. Notes on this clone: Its cognate antigen is unknown.

The germline V gene encodes CDR1 SNHLY and CDR2 FYNNEI. This CDR3 has 14 residues. Trimming removed 6 bases from V and 0 bases from J, with 9 bases in between. The investigators reverse transcribed all of the isolated RNA, so they sequenced expressed TCRB transcripts. This table comes from immunoSEQ multiplex PCR, and its TCRdb copy is limited to in-frame clones, with some not included. The sample shows approximately 250,000 clones, roughly a tenth of them seen only once. The specimen was naive CD4+ T cells from blood. V gene TRBV2 combines with J gene TRBJ1-5; D possibly corresponds to TRBD1 (5 bases). This sequence was found in a man aged 25-45 years with type 1 diabetes. The CDR3 is CASSLQDSNQPQHF. The CDR3 DNA is TGTGCCAGCAGCTTACAGGATAGCAATCAGCCCCAGCATTTT.